The 13 T cell receptor beta chains presented below share a single source sample, sequenced in a study of cytomegalovirus exposure and HLA in healthy donors. The PCR made use of 60 Vbeta and 13 Jbeta primers. The method was immunoSEQ multiplex PCR; TCRdb's version includes in-frame clones alone and lacks a portion of them. Here the sample spans about 160,000 clones, less than 90% being singletons. Specimen: PBMCs. The source is a young woman in good health and CMV-seronegative.

The rearrangement joins TRBV7-9 to TRBJ1-2, with D possibly TRBD1 on 6 matching bases. Germline V gene data show CDR1 as SEHNR and CDR2 as FQNEAQ (reference sequence). V lost 5 bases, J lost 4 bases, and 17 bases lay in between. The CDR3 consists of 15 residues. Here the CDR3 reads CASSRPDSLLYGYTF. In nucleotides, the CDR3 is TGTGCCAGCAGCCGTCCGGACAGTCTTCTCTATGGCTACACCTTC.

This chain uses TRBV5-4 with TRBJ2-1; possible D gene TRBD1, 6 bases. The CDR3 extends over 15 amino acids. Trimming took 0 bases from V and 6 from J, leaving 13 bases between them. Germline assignment: CDR1 SGHNT and CDR2 YYREEE (reference sequence). Here the CDR3 reads CASSLGGHSSNEQFF. The CDR3 DNA reads as TGTGCCAGCAGCTTGGGGGGACACAGTTCCAATGAGCAGTTCTTC.

The chain employs TRBV19 and TRBJ2-7; D might be TRBD2 (5 bases). Trimming stripped 4 bases from V and 4 bases from J, with 5 bases between. The CDR3 is 11 amino acids. CDR1 is LNHDA and CDR2 is SQIVND in the germline V gene (reference sequence). CDR3 amino acids: CASSTGYEQYF. Here the CDR3 DNA reads TGTGCCAGTAGTACGGGATACGAGCAGTACTTC.

This chain links TRBV28 with TRBJ1-4, with a possible D match to TRBD1 (5 bases). Germline V gene sequence: CDR1 MDHEN, CDR2 SYDVKM. This CDR3 comprises 14 residues. Trimming shortened V by 6 bases and J by 8 bases, and 16 bases separated the two germline ends. The chain's CDR3 is CASSLGAAGEKLFF. The DNA for the CDR3 is TGTGCCAGCAGCCTCGGGGCCGCGGGAGAAAAACTGTTTTTT.

The chain is built from TRBV9 and TRBJ2-7, with TRBD2 identical over 12 bases. Trimming took 3 bases from V and 0 from J; bases not matched to a gene: 1. This CDR3 region has 15 residues. Looked up from germline, CDR1 is SGDLS and CDR2 is YYNGEE. For the CDR3, the DNA is TGTGCCAGCAGCGGGGGACTAGCGGGCTCCTACGAGCAGTACTTC. Residues: CASSGGLAGSYEQYF.

The chain has TRBV4-1 and TRBJ1-1; 8 nucleotides line up with TRBD1. This CDR3 comprises 19 residues. The ends lost 2 bases at V and 5 bases at J; junction bases unmatched: 19. Looked up from germline, CDR1 is MGHRA and CDR2 is YSYEKL. CDR3 DNA sequence: TGCGCCAGCAGCCAACCAAGCCTAATGAACAGGGGGAAGCGGACTGAAGCTTTCTTT. It specifies CASSQPSLMNRGKRTEAFF.

V and J are TRBV23-1 and TRBJ1-2; the D is unclear. TRBV23-1 is noted as an ORF with a role that remains uncertain. This CDR3 is 15 amino acids long. V was cut by 0 bases and J by 2 bases, with 10 bases left in between. DNA of the CDR3: TGCGCCAGCAGTCAATCGGAGGAGACAAACTATGGCTACACCTTC. This sequence encodes CASSQSEETNYGYTF.

This clone showed up just once. The chain uses TRBV5-6 and TRBJ2-2; TRBD1 matches 10 bases. Germline V gene data show CDR1 as SGHDT and CDR2 as YYEEEE. With 4 bases clipped from V and 4 bases from J, the junction kept 7 bases outside the gene matches. CDR3 size: 16 residues. The CDR3 DNA sequence: TGTGCCAGCAGCCCCCCGGGACAGGGGATCACCGGGGAGCTGTTTTTT. Protein sequence: CASSPPGQGITGELFF.

The rearrangement joins TRBV28 to TRBJ2-7, with 10 bases fitting TRBD2. The CDR3 loop spans 15 amino acids. Germline V lookup: CDR1 MDHEN, CDR2 SYDVKM. With 5 bases clipped from V and 3 bases from J, the junction kept 7 bases outside the gene matches. For the CDR3, the DNA is TGTGCCAGCAGTCCAGGGACTAGCGCTTTCTACGAGCAGTACTTC. Its protein product is CASSPGTSAFYEQYF.

J is TRBJ1-2 and V is TRBV28; a weak D match, TRBD1 (5 bases). Germline V gene data show CDR1 as MDHEN and CDR2 as SYDVKM. This CDR3 is built from 14 residues. V was trimmed by 3 bases and J by 8 bases, leaving 16 bases between them. CDR3 sequence reads: CASSFPQGRGGYTF. The DNA of the CDR3 is TGTGCCAGCAGTTTCCCTCAGGGACGGGGGGGCTACACCTTC.

The chain carries TRBV25-1 and TRBJ1-1; 7 bases are shared with TRBD1. Per the germline V gene, CDR1 is MGHDK and CDR2 is SYGVNS. J lost 0 bases, V lost 8 bases, and 3 bases had no gene match. CDR3 length: 13 amino acids. DNA of the CDR3: TGTGCCAGCGAGGGACAGTTGAACACTGAAGCTTTCTTT. It is translated as CASEGQLNTEAFF.

The DNA of the CDR3 is TGTGCCAGCAGCGCCCCGGACAGGGGAGCCTACGAGCAGTACTTC. Translation: CASSAPDRGAYEQYF. The rearrangement links TRBV2 to TRBJ2-7; 9 bases align to TRBD1. The CDR3 is 15 amino acids. Germline V CDR1 and CDR2: SNHLY, FYNNEI. Trimming removed 6 bases from V and 2 bases from J; junction bases left unmatched: 8.

The chain joins TRBV6-5 to TRBJ2-3; TRBD2 matches at 9 bases. Looked up from germline, CDR1 is MNHEY and CDR2 is SVGAGI. The CDR3 sequence is 15 residues long. The V segment lost 6 bases and the J segment 2 bases; nucleotides outside the gene matches: 6. CDR3: CASSLTSGYTDTQYF. In DNA, the CDR3 is TGTGCCAGCAGCCTTACTAGCGGGTACACAGATACGCAGTATTTT.